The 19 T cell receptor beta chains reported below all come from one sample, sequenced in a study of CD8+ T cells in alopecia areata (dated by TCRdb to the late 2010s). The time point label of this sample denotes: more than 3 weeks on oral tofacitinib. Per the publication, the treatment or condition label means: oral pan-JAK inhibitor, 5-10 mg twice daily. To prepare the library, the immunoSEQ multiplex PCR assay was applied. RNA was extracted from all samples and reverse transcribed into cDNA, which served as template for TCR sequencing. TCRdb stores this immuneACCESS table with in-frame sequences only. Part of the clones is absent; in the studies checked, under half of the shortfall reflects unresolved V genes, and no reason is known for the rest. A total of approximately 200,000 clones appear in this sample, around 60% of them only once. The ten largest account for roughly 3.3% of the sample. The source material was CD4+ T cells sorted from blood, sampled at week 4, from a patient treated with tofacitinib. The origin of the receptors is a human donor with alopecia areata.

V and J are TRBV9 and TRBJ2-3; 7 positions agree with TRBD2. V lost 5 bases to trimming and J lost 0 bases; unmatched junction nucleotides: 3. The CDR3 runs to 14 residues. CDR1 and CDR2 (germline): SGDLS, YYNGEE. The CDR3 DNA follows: TGTGCCAGCAGGGGACTATCTAGCACAGATACGCAGTATTTT. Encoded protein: CASRGLSSTDTQYF. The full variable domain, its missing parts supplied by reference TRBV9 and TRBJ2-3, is DSGVTQTPKHLITATGQRVTLRCSPRSGDLSVYWYQQSLDQGLQFLIQYYNGEERAKGNILERFSAQQFPDLHSELNLSSLELGDSALYFCASRGLSSTDTQYFGPGTRLTVL.

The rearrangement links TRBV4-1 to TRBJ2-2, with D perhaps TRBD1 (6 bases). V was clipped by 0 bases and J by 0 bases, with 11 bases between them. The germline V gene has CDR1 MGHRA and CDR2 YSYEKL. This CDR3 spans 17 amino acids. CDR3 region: CASSQDADSANTGELFF. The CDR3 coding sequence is TGCGCCAGCAGCCAAGATGCGGACAGCGCGAACACCGGGGAGCTGTTTTTT.

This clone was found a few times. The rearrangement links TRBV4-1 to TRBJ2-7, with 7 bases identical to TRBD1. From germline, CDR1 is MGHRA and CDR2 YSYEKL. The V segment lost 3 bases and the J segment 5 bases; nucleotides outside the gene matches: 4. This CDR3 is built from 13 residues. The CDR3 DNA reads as TGCGCCAGCAGCCAGCAGGGGGTCCACGAGCAGTACTTC. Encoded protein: CASSQQGVHEQYF.

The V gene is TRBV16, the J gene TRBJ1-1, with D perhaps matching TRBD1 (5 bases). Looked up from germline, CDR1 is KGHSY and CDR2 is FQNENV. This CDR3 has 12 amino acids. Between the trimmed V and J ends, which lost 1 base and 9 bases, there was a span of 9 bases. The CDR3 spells CASSQLAGKAFF. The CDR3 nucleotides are TGTGCCAGCAGCCAATTGGCAGGGAAAGCTTTCTTT.

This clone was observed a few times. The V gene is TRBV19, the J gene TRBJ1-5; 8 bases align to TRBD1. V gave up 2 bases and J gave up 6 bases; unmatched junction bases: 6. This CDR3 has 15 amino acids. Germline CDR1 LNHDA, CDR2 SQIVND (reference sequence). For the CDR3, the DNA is TGTGCCAGTAGTATATCAGGGGGCCCCGTTCAGCCCCAGCATTTT. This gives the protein CASSISGGPVQPQHF.

This CDR3 is CASSLGDRGGGYTF. The CDR3 nucleotides read TGTGCCAGCAGTTTAGGGGACAGGGGAGGTGGCTACACCTTC. The rearrangement links TRBV28 to TRBJ1-2; TRBD1 matches at 10 bases. J was trimmed by 7 bases and V by 2 bases; bases with no gene match: 4. Germline V gives CDR1 MDHEN, CDR2 SYDVKM. There are 14 residues in the CDR3.

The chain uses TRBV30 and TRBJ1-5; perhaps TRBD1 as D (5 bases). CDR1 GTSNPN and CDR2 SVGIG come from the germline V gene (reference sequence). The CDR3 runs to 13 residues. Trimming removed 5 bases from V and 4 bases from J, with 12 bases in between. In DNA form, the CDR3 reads TGTGCCTGGGGAGGCAGGGCAAATCAGCCCCAGCATTTT. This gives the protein CAWGGRANQPQHF.

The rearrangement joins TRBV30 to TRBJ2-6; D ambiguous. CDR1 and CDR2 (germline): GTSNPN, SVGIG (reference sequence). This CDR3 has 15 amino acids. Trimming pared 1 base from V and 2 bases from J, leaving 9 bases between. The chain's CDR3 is CAWSAQITGANVLTF. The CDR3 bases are TGTGCCTGGAGTGCGCAGATCACTGGGGCCAACGTCCTGACTTTC. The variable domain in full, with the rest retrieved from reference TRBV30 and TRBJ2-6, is SQTIHQWPATLVQPVGSPLSLECTVEGTSNPNLYWYRQAAGRGLQLLFYSVGIGQISSEVPQNLSASRPQDRQFILSSKKLLLSDSGFYLCAWSAQITGANVLTFGAGSRLTVL.

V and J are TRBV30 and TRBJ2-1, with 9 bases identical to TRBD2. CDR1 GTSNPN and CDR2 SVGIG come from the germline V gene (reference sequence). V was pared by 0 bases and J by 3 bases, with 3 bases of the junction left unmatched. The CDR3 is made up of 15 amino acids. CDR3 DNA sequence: TGTGCCTGGAGTGTACCAGCGGGGGGCTACAATGAGCAGTTCTTC. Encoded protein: CAWSVPAGGYNEQFF.

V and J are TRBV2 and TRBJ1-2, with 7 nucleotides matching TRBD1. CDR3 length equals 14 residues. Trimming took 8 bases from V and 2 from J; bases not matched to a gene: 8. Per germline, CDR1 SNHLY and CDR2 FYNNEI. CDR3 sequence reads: CASPGQKTNYGYTF. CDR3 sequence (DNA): TGTGCCAGCCCGGGACAGAAGACCAACTATGGCTACACCTTC.

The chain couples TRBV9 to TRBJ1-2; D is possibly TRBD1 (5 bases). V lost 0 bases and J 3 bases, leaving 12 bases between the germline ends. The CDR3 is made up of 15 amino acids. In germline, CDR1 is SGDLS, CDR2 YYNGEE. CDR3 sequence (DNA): TGTGCCAGCAGCGTAGATGGGGGGATCGACTATGGCTACACCTTC. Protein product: CASSVDGGIDYGYTF.

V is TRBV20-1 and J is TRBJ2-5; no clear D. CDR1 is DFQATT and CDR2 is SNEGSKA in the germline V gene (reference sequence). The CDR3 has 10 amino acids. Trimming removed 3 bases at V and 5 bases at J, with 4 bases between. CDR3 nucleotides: TGCAGTGCTAGTCTGGAGACCCAGTACTTC. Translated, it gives CSASLETQYF.

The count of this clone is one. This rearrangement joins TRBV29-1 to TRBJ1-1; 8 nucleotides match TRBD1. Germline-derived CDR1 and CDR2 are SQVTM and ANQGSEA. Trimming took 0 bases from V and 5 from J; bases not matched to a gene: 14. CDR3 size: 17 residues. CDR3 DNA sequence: TGCAGCGTTGAAGATCCCCTCGGACAGGGACGGGGGACTGAAGCTTTCTTT. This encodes CSVEDPLGQGRGTEAFF.

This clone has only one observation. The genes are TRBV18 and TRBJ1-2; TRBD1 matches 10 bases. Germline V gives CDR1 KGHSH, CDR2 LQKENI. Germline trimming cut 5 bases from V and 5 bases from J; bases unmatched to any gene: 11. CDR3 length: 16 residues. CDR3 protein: CASSIRDRGEEYGYTF. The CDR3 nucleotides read TGTGCCAGCTCAATCCGGGACAGGGGCGAAGAATATGGCTACACCTTC.

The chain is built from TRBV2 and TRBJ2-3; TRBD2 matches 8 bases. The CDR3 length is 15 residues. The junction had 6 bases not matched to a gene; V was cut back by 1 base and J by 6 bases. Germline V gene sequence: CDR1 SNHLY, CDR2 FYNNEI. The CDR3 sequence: CASSEGAGALDTQYF. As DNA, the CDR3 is TGTGCCAGCAGTGAAGGAGCGGGGGCTTTGGATACGCAGTATTTT.

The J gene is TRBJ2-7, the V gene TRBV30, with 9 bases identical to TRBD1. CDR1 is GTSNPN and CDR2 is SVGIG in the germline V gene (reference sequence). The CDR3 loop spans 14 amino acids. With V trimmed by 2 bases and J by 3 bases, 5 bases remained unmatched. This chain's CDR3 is CAWSRQGGFYEQYF. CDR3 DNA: TGTGCCTGGAGTCGACAGGGGGGTTTCTACGAGCAGTACTTC.

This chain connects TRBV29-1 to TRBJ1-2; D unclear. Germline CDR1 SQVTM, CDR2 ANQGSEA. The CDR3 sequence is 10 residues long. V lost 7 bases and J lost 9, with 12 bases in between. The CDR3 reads CSAEDVSYTF. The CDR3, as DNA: TGCAGCGCGGAAGATGTGAGCTACACCTTC.

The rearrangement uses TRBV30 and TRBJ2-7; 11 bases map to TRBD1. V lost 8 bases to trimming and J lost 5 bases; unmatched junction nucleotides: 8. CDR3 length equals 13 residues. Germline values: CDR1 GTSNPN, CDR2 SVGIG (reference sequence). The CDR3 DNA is TGTGCCGCCCACCGGACAGGGGGCAACGAGCAGTACTTC. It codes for CAAHRTGGNEQYF. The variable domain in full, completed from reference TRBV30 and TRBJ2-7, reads SQTIHQWPATLVQPVGSPLSLECTVEGTSNPNLYWYRQAAGRGLQLLFYSVGIGQISSEVPQNLSASRPQDRQFILSSKKLLLSDSGFYLCAAHRTGGNEQYFGPGTRLTVT.

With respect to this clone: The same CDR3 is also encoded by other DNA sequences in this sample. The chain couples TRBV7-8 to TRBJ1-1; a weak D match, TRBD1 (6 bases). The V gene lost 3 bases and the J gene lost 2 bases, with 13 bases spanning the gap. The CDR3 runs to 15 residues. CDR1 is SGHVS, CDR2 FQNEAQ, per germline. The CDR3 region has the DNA TGTGCCAGCAGCTTGGGTACAGGGCGAAACACTGAAGCTTTCTTT. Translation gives CASSLGTGRNTEAFF.